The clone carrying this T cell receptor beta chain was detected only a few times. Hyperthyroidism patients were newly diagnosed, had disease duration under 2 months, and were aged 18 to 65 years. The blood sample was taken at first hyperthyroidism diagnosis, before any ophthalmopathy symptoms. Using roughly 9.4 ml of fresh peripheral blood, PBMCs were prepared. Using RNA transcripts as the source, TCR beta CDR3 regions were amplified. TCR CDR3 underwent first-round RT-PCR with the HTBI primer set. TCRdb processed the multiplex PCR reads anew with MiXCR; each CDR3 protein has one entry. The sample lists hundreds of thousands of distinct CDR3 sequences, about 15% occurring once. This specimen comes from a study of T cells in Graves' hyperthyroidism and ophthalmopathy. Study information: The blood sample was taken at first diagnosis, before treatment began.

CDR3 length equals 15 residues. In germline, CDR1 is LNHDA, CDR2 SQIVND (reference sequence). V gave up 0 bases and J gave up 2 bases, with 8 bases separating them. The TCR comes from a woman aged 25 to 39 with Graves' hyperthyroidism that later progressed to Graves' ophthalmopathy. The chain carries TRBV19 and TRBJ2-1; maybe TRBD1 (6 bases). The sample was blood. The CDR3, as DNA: TGTGCCAGTAGTATAGAACAGGGCCCCTACAATGAGCAGTTCTTC. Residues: CASSIEQGPYNEQFF.